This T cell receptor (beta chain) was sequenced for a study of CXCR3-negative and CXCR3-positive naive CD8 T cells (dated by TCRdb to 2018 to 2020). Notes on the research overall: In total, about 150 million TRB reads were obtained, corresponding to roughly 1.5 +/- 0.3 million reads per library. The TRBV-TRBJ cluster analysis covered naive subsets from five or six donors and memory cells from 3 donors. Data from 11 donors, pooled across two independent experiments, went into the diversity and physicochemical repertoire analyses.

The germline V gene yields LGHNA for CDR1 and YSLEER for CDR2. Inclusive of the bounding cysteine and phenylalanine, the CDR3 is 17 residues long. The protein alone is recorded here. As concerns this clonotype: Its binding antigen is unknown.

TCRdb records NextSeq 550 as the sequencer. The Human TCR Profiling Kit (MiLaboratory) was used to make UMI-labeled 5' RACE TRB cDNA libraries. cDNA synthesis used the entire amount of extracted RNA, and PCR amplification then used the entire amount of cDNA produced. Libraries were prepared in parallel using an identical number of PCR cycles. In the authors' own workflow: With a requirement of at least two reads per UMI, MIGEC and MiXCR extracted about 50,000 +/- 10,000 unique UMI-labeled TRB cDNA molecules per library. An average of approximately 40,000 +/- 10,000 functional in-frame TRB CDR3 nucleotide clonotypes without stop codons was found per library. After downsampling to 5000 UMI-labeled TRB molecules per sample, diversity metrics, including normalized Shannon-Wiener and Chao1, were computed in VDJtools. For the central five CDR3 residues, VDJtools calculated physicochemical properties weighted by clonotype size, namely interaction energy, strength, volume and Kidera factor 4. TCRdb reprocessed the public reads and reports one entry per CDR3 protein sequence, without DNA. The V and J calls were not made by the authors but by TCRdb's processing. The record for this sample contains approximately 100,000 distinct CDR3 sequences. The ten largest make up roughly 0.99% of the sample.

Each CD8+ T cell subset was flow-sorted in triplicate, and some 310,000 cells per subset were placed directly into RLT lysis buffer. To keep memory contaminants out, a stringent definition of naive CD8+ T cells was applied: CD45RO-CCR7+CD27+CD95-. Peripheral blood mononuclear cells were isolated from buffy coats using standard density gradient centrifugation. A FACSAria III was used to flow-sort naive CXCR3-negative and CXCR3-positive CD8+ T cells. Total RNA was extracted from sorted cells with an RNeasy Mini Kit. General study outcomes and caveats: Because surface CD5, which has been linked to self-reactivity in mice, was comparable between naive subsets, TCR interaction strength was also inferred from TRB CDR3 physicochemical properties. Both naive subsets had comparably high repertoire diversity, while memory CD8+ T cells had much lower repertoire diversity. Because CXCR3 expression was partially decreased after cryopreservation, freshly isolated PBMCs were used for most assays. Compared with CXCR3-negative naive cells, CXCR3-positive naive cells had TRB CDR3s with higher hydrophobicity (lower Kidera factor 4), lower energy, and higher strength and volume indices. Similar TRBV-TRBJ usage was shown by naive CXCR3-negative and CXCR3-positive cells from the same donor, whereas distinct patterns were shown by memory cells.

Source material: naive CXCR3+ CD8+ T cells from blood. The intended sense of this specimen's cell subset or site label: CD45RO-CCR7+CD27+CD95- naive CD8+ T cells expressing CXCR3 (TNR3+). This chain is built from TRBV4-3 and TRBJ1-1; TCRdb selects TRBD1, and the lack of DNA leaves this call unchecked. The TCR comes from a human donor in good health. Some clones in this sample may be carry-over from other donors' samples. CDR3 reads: CASSQVLRGTADTEAFF.